These T cell receptor beta chains were read from a single sample in a study of blood T cell repertoires in COVID-19. The method was immunoSEQ multiplex PCR; TCRdb's version includes in-frame clones alone and lacks a portion of them. Here the sample spans about 48,000 clones, around 88% being singletons. The specimen sequenced was peripheral blood. The source of these receptors is a human donor in a cohort sampled during active COVID-19. Each CDR3 is given with its conserved first and last residue. D genes are given only for firm matches. A row's size may be missing; if present it is once, few, many or a size class.

>TRBJ2-7|NA|NA|TRBV3-1/TRBV3-2
TGTGCCAGCAGCCAAGCCCGAGTATACGAGCAGTACTTC
CASSQARVYEQYF
>TRBJ2-7|NA|few|TRBV2
TGTGCCAGCTTCGGCTCCTACGAGCAGTACTTC
CASFGSYEQYF
>TRBJ2-3|TRBD1|NA|TRBV24-1
TGTGCCACCAGTGATCCCAGGGGGCTTAGCACAGATACGCAGTATTTT
CATSDPRGLSTDTQYF
>TRBJ2-2|NA|NA|TRBV30
TGTGCCTCCAAGCAGGATTGGAACACCGGGGAGCTGTTTTTT
CASKQDWNTGELFF
>TRBJ2-5|TRBD2|NA|TRBV29-1
TGCAGCGTTGATGCGGGACTAGCGGGGGGACGGAAAGAGACCCAGTACTTC
CSVDAGLAGGRKETQYF
>TRBJ2-1|TRBD1|NA|TRBV29-1
TGCAGCGTTGGTGGGACAGGGACGTCCAATGAGCAGTTCTTC
CSVGGTGTSNEQFF
>TRBJ1-5|TRBD1|few|TRBV6-2/TRBV6-3
TGTGCCAGCAGTTACGGGACAGGGGGCCCGCCCCAGCATTTT
CASSYGTGGPPQHF
>TRBJ1-5|NA|NA|TRBV5-6
TGTGCCAGCAGCTTGGGTGCGGGGGCCGGCAATCAGCCCCAGCATTTT
CASSLGAGAGNQPQHF
>TRBJ1-2|NA|NA|TRBV25-1
TGTGCCAGCAGTGCCCTGACTAACAGGGACCCTTATAACTATGGCTACACCTTC
CASSALTNRDPYNYGYTF
>TRBJ1-1|NA|NA|TRBV10-1
TGCGCCAGCAGTCTAAGGGGACTTGACCCCACTGAAGCTTTCTTT
CASSLRGLDPTEAFF
>TRBJ2-3|TRBD1|NA|TRBV7-9
TGTGCCAGCAGCGCGTACGGGACAGGCAGCACAGATACGCAGTATTTT
CASSAYGTGSTDTQYF
>TRBJ2-3|TRBD1|NA|TRBV6-5
TGTGCCAGCCACCCGACAGGGCCCACAGATACGCAGTATTTT
CASHPTGPTDTQYF
>TRBJ2-7|NA|once|TRBV10-2
TGCGCCAGCAATCGACAGGGTGGGACTGGCGAGCAGTACTTC
CASNRQGGTGEQYF
>TRBJ2-5|TRBD1|NA|TRBV19
TGTGCCAGTAGTATAGTTGCAGGGGGCTCACGAGAGACCCAGTACTTC
CASSIVAGGSRETQYF
>TRBJ1-5|NA|NA|TRBV5-1
TGCGCCAGCAGCCGGGACAAGGGGCCCCAGCATTTT
CASSRDKGPQHF
>TRBJ1-2|NA|NA|TRBV6-5
TGTGCCAGCAGTTACTCGAGAGCGGGCGGTGGCTACACCTTC
CASSYSRAGGGYTF
>TRBJ2-6|NA|NA|TRBV27
TGTGCCAGCACTTCCCAGGCCTCTGGGGCCAACGTCCTGACTTTC
CASTSQASGANVLTF
>TRBJ2-5|NA|once|TRBV30
TGTGCCTGGAGTTTTCAGGGGTACCAAGAGACCCAGTACTTC
CAWSFQGYQETQYF
>TRBJ1-1|NA|NA|TRBV18
TGTGCCAGCTCACCCCTGGCAGAAACCCTGAACACTGAAGCTTTCTTT
CASSPLAETLNTEAFF
>TRBJ2-7|NA|few|TRBV4-1
TGCGCCAGCAGCCTGGGGCCAGCGGGCTCCTACGAGCAGTACTTC
CASSLGPAGSYEQYF
>TRBJ2-7|NA|NA|TRBV19
TGTGCCAGTAGCAGGGCAAACTACGAGCAGTACTTC
CASSRANYEQYF
>TRBJ2-3|NA|few|TRBV14
TGTGCCAGCAGACAAACTACGAGGGTCGGCGCAGATACGCAGTATTTT
CASRQTTRVGADTQYF
>TRBJ2-5|TRBD2|NA|TRBV30
TGTGCCTGGAGCGGTCTAGCGGGGGTAGAGGAGACCCAGTACTTC
CAWSGLAGVEETQYF
>TRBJ2-5|NA|NA|TRBV5-1
TGCGCCAGCAGCTCAACAGCGGGACATAAAGAGACCCAGTACTTC
CASSSTAGHKETQYF
>TRBJ2-3|NA|NA|TRBV29-1
TGCAGCGTTGGCCCTGGACACAGCACAGATACGCAGTATTTT
CSVGPGHSTDTQYF
>TRBJ1-1|TRBD1|NA|TRBV5-1
TGCGCCAGCAGCTCCGGGACAGGGCACACTGAAGCTTTCTTT
CASSSGTGHTEAFF
>TRBJ2-3|TRBD2|NA|TRBV24-1
TGTGCCACCAGTGATTTCGGGGGACCGACTAGCCACGGGCAGTATTTT
CATSDFGGPTSHGQYF
>TRBJ2-3|TRBD2|NA|TRBV9
TGTGCCAGCAGCAGCGGGGGAGTTACAGATACGCAGTATTTT
CASSSGGVTDTQYF
>TRBJ1-1|NA|NA|TRBV28
TGTGCCAGCACTCCAGCCCACCGGGGGACTGAAGCTTTCTTT
CASTPAHRGTEAFF
>TRBJ1-2|NA|NA|TRBV5-6
TGTGCCAGCAGCTTGGGAGTTAACTATGGCTACACCTTC
CASSLGVNYGYTF
>TRBJ1-1|NA|NA|TRBV5-6
TGTGCCAGCAGCTTACCCGGGGGGCGCAGGAACACTGAAGCTTTCTTT
CASSLPGGRRNTEAFF
>TRBJ1-2|NA|NA|TRBV30
TGTGCCTGGAGAACCGGGGGGCTGGGTGGCTACACCTTC
CAWRTGGLGGYTF
>TRBJ1-5|NA|NA|TRBV15
TGTGCCACCAGCAGAGAACGGGGGAATCAGCCCCAGCATTTT
CATSRERGNQPQHF
>TRBJ2-5|NA|NA|TRBV30
TGTGCCTGGAGTGTACTGACTGACCAAGAGACCCAGTACTTC
CAWSVLTDQETQYF
>TRBJ1-6|TRBD1|NA|TRBV30
TGTGCCTGGAGTGAAACAGGGGGCTCACCCCTCCACTTT
CAWSETGGSPLHF
>TRBJ1-6|TRBD1|once|TRBV11-2
TGTGCCAGCAGCTCCTTGGGACAGGGGAATTCACCCCTCCACTTT
CASSSLGQGNSPLHF
>TRBJ2-7|TRBD2|NA|TRBV27
TGTGCCAGCAGTTATACGGGGGGGACCTACGAGCAGTACTTC
CASSYTGGTYEQYF
>TRBJ1-2|TRBD1|NA|TRBV2
TGTGCCAGCCAGAGGACAGGGGACGGCTACACCTTC
CASQRTGDGYTF
>TRBJ1-5|NA|NA|TRBV2
TGTGCCAGCAGTGAAGGTTGGCCCAACAATCAGCCCCAGCATTTT
CASSEGWPNNQPQHF
>TRBJ1-5|NA|NA|TRBV30
TGTGCCTGGAGTCCCGGAGGCCATCAGCCCCAGCATTTT
CAWSPGGHQPQHF
>TRBJ2-1|NA|NA|TRBV10-1
TGCGCCAGCAGCACCGGGATCTACAATGAGCAGTTCTTC
CASSTGIYNEQFF